These T cell receptor beta chains were read from a single sample in a study of molecular identifiers for immune sequencing clone quantification. Each CDR3 protein gets one entry after TCRdb re-called the PCR reads with MiXCR. Of around 480,000 distinct CDR3 sequences listed, about 26% were seen once; the top ten hold around 0.8%. The specimen was naive CD8+ T cells from blood, with Jurkat cell RNA spiked in. These receptor sequences come from a human donor in good health. Some libraries in this study had Jurkat cell RNA spiked in. Both conserved end residues are part of each CDR3. D genes are given only for firm matches. Expanded clones get a size class; other rows say once, few or many, or leave the size out.

clone size	D gene	V gene	J gene	CDR3 DNA	CDR3 protein
few	.	TRBV20-1	TRBJ1-1	TGCAGTGCTAGAAACAGATACACTGAAGCTTTCTTT	CSARNRYTEAFF
few	TRBD1	TRBV12-3/TRBV12-4	TRBJ2-5	TGTGCCAGCAGTTTATCGGACAGGTTAACGATATTGGAACAAGAGACCCAGTACTTC	CASSLSDRLTILEQETQYF
.	.	TRBV27	TRBJ2-7	TGTGCCAGCAGTTTACAGGGCAGTTCTTTGTACGAGCAGTACTTC	CASSLQGSSLYEQYF
few	.	TRBV4-1	TRBJ2-7	TGCGCCAGCAGCCTGTACGGACGCGACGAGCAGTACTTC	CASSLYGRDEQYF
.	.	TRBV19	TRBJ2-5	TGTGCCAGTAGTAAACAGCTACAAGAGACCCAGTACTTC	CASSKQLQETQYF
few	TRBD2	TRBV29-1	TRBJ2-1	TGCAGCGCAATAGCGGGAGCCTACAATGAGCAGTTCTTC	CSAIAGAYNEQFF
.	.	TRBV12-3/TRBV12-4	TRBJ2-1	TGTGCCAGCAGCAAGGCACTAACCCATGAGCAGTTCTTC	CASSKALTHEQFF
.	TRBD1	TRBV5-1	TRBJ2-7	TGCACCAGCAGCACGACAGGGGACAACGAGCAGTACTTC	CTSSTTGDNEQYF
many	TRBD1	TRBV30	TRBJ2-1	TGTGCCTCGTTACGGGACAGCTACAATGAGCAGTTCTTC	CASLRDSYNEQFF
.	.	TRBV4-1	TRBJ2-7	TGCGCCAGCAGCCATCGGACCTTTGGGGGGCCCTACGAGCAGTACTTC	CASSHRTFGGPYEQYF
.	TRBD2	TRBV6-5	TRBJ2-3	TGTGCCAGCAGCCCTTTTAGCGGGAGTATGCCAGATACGCAGTATTTT	CASSPFSGSMPDTQYF
many	.	TRBV27	TRBJ1-6	TGTGCCAGCAGTCATAATGCCAATTCACCCCTCCACTTT	CASSHNANSPLHF
many	.	TRBV9	TRBJ2-5	TGTGCCAGCAGCGGAGGGACTGGTGCTCACGAGACCCAGTACTTC	CASSGGTGAHETQYF
many	.	TRBV30	TRBJ1-1	TGTGCCTGGAGTGCAGGGGACTACACTGAAGCTTTCTTT	CAWSAGDYTEAFF
many	.	TRBV29-1	TRBJ2-2	TGCACCCTTCGATCGAACACCGGGGAGCTGTTTTTT	CTLRSNTGELFF
once	.	TRBV4-3	TRBJ1-5	TGCGCCAGCGGCCAAGATCGCGGGGCAATGAATCAGCCCCAGCATTTT	CASGQDRGAMNQPQHF
few	TRBD2	TRBV20-1	TRBJ2-1	TGCAGTGCGAGACTAGCGATCTACAATGAGCAGTTCTTC	CSARLAIYNEQFF
.	.	TRBV7-2	TRBJ2-5	.	CASSLVASGAPPPETPYF
once	.	TRBV20-1	TRBJ2-2	TGCAGTGCTGGAGGGGGAATTCGGGCCGGGGAGCTGTTTTTT	CSAGGGIRAGELFF
many	.	TRBV7-2	TRBJ2-5	TGTGCCAGCAGCGAAAAACGGGAGTCAACCGAGCAAGAGACCCAGTACTTC	CASSEKRESTEQETQYF
few	TRBD2	TRBV20-1	TRBJ2-1	TGCAGTGCTAGGGAGGCAATAGCGGGAGGCTGGGATGAGCAGTTCTTC	CSAREAIAGGWDEQFF
.	.	TRBV4-1	TRBJ1-6	TGCGCCAGCAACCAAGTACTTCTCGCTTTGAATTCACCCCTCCACTTT	CASNQVLLALNSPLHF
many	.	TRBV20-1	TRBJ1-5	TGCAGTGCAGAACAGCCGACAGAATATCAGCCCCAGCATTTT	CSAEQPTEYQPQHF
many	TRBD1	TRBV19	TRBJ2-7	TGTGCCAGCAGGGACAGACCCCTGGGCGAGCAGTACTTC	CASRDRPLGEQYF
.	TRBD2	TRBV5-1	TRBJ2-7	TGCGCCAGCACCCCCGCGGGAGGGCCGCACGAGCAGTACTTC	CASTPAGGPHEQYF
.	.	TRBV27	TRBJ1-5	TGTGCCAGCAGCGAGGGGCAGGGGTTATGGCAGCCCCAGCATTTT	CASSEGQGLWQPQHF
.	.	TRBV27	TRBJ2-2	TGTGCCAGCAAGGGACAAAACACCGGGGAGCTGTTTTTT	CASKGQNTGELFF
once	.	TRBV4-3	TRBJ2-3	TGCGCCAGCAGCCAAGACTTCTACCCAACCCCTAGCACAGATACGCAGTATTTT	CASSQDFYPTPSTDTQYF
.	TRBD1	TRBV27	TRBJ2-7	TGTGCCAGCAGGATGCAGGGGGCTCTACACGAGCGGTACTTC	CASRMQGALHERYF
few	.	TRBV7-9	TRBJ2-2	TGTGCCAGCAGCTTTGAAGCTACCGGGGAGCTGTTTTTT	CASSFEATGELFF
.	.	TRBV9	TRBJ2-7	TGTGCCAGCAGCGCATCGTTTGGCAGTCGGTACGAGCAGTACTTC	CASSASFGSRYEQYF
many	.	TRBV7-9	TRBJ1-5	TGTGCCAGCAGCTTATGGGATCAGCCCCAGCATTTT	CASSLWDQPQHF
few	.	TRBV18	TRBJ2-7	TGTGCCAGCTCACCTTCAGCGGCGGCCTCCTACGAGCAGTACTTC	CASSPSAAASYEQYF
few	.	TRBV5-1	TRBJ2-7	TGCGCCAGCAGCGAGACTATCCTCTACGAGCAGTACTTC	CASSETILYEQYF
few	.	TRBV20-1	TRBJ2-1	TGCAGTGCTAGGGACTATAGAAATACCCTTTCCTACAATGAGCAGTTCTTC	CSARDYRNTLSYNEQFF
.	.	TRBV20-1	TRBJ2-1	TGCAGTGCCTACGACAAGTTGGGGGCGATGTACAATGAGCAGTTCTTC	CSAYDKLGAMYNEQFF
.	.	TRBV30	TRBJ2-7	TGTGCCTACGGTGGGGGCAGGGACCACTACGAGCAGTACTTC	CAYGGGRDHYEQYF
.	TRBD2	TRBV9	TRBJ2-3	TGTGCCAGCAGCGTAGCTAGCGGGGCCGATACGCAGTATTTT	CASSVASGADTQYF
few	.	TRBV5-1	TRBJ1-4	TGCGCCAGCAGCTTGGATTGGTCAGCGTGGGGTGAAAAACTGTTTTTT	CASSLDWSAWGEKLFF
few	TRBD2	TRBV14	TRBJ2-3	TGTGCCAGCGGCCAAGTTCCTAGCGGCCGGTTGGCAGCGCAGTATTTT	CASGQVPSGRLAAQYF
few	.	TRBV3-1	TRBJ1-1	TGTGCCAGCAGCCAAGTGGTGGGGGCGAACACTGAAGCTTTCTTT	CASSQVVGANTEAFF
.	.	TRBV24-1	TRBJ1-5	TGTGCCACCAGTGATCAAGACATGTGCAATCAGCCCCAGCATTTT	CATSDQDMCNQPQHF
few	TRBD1	TRBV25-1	TRBJ2-3	TGTGCCAGCACTCGAGGACAGGGGGAGAGAGATACGCAGTATTTT	CASTRGQGERDTQYF
many	TRBD1	TRBV2	TRBJ2-4	TGTGCCACCAAAGGGACAGACCGCACCATTCAGTACTTC	CATKGTDRTIQYF
few	.	TRBV7-6	TRBJ1-1	TGTGCCAGCTTAGCTGACGCCCCGGGGACTGAAGCTTTCTTT	CASLADAPGTEAFF
.	TRBD1	TRBV6-2/TRBV6-3	TRBJ2-7	TGTGCCAGCGGACACGCAGGACAGGGGGTTTACGAGCAGTACTTC	CASGHAGQGVYEQYF
few	.	TRBV7-2	TRBJ2-1	TGTGCCAGCAGCATAGTGTCCCCGGAAAACAATGAGCAGTTCTTC	CASSIVSPENNEQFF
.	.	TRBV7-8	TRBJ2-2	TGTGCCAGCAGCTTAAACGAGGTGCGAGCCGGGGAGCTGTTTTTT	CASSLNEVRAGELFF
few	.	TRBV4-1	TRBJ2-1	TGCGCCAGCCGAGGGGAGGGGGAGGATGAGCAGTTCTTC	CASRGEGEDEQFF
many	.	TRBV28	TRBJ1-6	TGTGCCAGCAGTAGAGACTGGAGCTATAATTCACCCCTCCACTTT	CASSRDWSYNSPLHF
.	.	TRBV15	TRBJ2-4	TGTGCCACCAGCAGAGACGCGCGGGGAGCCAAAAACATTCAGTACTTC	CATSRDARGAKNIQYF